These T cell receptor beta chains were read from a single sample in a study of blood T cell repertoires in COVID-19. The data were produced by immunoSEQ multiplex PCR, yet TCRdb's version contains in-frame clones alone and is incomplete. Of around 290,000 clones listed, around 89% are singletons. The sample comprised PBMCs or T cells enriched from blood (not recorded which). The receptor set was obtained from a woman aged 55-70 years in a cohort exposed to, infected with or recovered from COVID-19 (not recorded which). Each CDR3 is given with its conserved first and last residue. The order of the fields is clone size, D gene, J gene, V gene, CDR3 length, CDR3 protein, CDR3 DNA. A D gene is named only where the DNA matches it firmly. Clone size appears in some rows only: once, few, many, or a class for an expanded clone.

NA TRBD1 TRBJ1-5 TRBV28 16 CASSSPDREANQPQHF TGTGCCAGCAGTTCCCCGGACAGGGAGGCCAATCAGCCCCAGCATTTT
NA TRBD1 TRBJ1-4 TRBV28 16 CASSAPRTGEGEKLFF TGTGCCAGCAGCGCTCCCAGGACAGGGGAAGGAGAAAAACTGTTTTTT
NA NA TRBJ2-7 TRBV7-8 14 CASSLATELYEQYF TGTGCCAGCAGCTTAGCCACAGAACTCTACGAGCAGTACTTC
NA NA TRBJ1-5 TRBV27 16 CASSSSQGESNQPQHF NA
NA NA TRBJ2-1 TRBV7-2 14 CASSPGRKYNEQFF TGTGCCAGCAGCCCGGGGAGGAAGTACAATGAGCAGTTCTTC
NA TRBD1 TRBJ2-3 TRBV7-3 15 CASSPRTGSTDTQYF TGTGCCAGCAGCCCCCGGACAGGGAGCACAGATACGCAGTATTTT
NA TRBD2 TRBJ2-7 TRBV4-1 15 CASSREGLALYEQYF TGCGCCAGCAGCCGTGAGGGACTAGCGCTTTACGAGCAGTACTTC
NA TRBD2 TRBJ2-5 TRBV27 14 CASSYGTSGETQYF TGTGCCAGCAGTTACGGGACTAGCGGAGAGACCCAGTACTTC
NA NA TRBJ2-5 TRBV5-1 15 CASSLAKAAQETQYF TGCGCCAGCAGCTTGGCCAAAGCGGCCCAAGAGACCCAGTACTTC
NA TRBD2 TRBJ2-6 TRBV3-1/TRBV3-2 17 CASSQAGGGSGANVLTF TGTGCCAGCAGCCAAGCGGGCGGGGGATCTGGGGCCAACGTCCTGACTTTC
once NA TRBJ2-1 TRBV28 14 CASSHERVYNEQFF TGTGCCAGCAGTCACGAGCGGGTATACAATGAGCAGTTCTTC
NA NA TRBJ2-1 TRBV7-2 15 CASSRQGEGYNEQFF TGTGCCAGCAGCCGTCAAGGAGAAGGTTACAATGAGCAGTTCTTC
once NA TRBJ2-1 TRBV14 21 CASSQAAQGFLAAPISRKQFF TGTGCCAGCAGCCAAGCCGCGCAAGGGTTTCTAGCTGCGCCAATCTCCCGCAAGCAGTTCTTC
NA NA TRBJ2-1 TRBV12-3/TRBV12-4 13 CASSPQSINEQFF TGTGCCAGCAGTCCCCAGTCGATTAATGAGCAGTTCTTC
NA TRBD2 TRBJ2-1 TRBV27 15 CASRVSGSPHNEQFF TGTGCCAGCAGAGTTAGCGGGAGCCCCCACAATGAGCAGTTCTTC
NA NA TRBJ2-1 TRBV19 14 CASMGGQPYNEQFF TGTGCCAGTATGGGTGGACAGCCATACAATGAGCAGTTCTTC
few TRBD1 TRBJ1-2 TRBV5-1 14 CASSPAGTGNGYTF TGCGCCAGCAGCCCCGCCGGGACAGGGAATGGCTACACCTTC
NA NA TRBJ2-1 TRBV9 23 CASSVGVLWVGDSRGRPYNEQFF TGTGCCAGCAGCGTAGGGGTTTTATGGGTGGGGGACTCGCGGGGCCGGCCCTACAATGAGCAGTTCTTC
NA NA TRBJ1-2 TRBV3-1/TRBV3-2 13 CASSQDRVRGYTF TGTGCCAGCAGCCAAGACAGGGTCCGGGGCTACACCTTC
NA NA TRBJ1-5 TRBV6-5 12 CASKPGNQPQHF TGTGCCAGCAAACCAGGGAATCAGCCCCAGCATTTT
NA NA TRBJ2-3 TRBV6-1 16 CASSEASGIMTDTQYF TGTGCCAGCAGTGAAGCGTCAGGAATAATGACAGATACGCAGTATTTT
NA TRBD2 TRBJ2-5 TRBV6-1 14 CASSEGGRAQTQYF TGTGCCAGCAGTGAGGGCGGGAGGGCGCAGACCCAGTACTTC
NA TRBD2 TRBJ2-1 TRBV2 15 CASRLNSGSNDEQFF TGTGCCAGCAGACTCAATAGCGGGAGCAACGATGAGCAGTTCTTC
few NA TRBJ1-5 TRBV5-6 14 CASSLAGDNQPQHF TGTGCCAGCAGCTTGGCGGGGGACAATCAGCCCCAGCATTTT
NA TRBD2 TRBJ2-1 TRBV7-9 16 CASSLSSGRGYNEQFF TGTGCCAGCAGCTTATCTAGCGGGAGGGGGTACAATGAGCAGTTCTTC
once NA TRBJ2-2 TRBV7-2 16 CASNLVGTTDTGELFF TGTGCCAGCAACTTAGTGGGGACAACCGACACCGGGGAGCTGTTTTTT
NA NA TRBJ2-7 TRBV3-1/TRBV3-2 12 CASSQGGREQYF TGTGCCAGCAGCCAGGGGGGACGAGAGCAGTACTTC
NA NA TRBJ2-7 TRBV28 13 CASSLADSYEQYF TGTGCCAGCAGTTTAGCAGACTCCTACGAGCAGTACTTC
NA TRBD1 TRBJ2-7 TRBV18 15 CASSPRDSYSYEQYF TGTGCCAGCTCACCCCGGGACAGTTATTCCTACGAGCAGTACTTC
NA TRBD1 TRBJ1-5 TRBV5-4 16 CASSSWTGGADQPQHF TGTGCCAGCAGCTCCTGGACAGGGGGCGCGGATCAGCCCCAGCATTTT
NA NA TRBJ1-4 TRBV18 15 CASSSLGQRDEKLFF TGTGCCAGCTCATCCTTGGGACAAAGGGATGAAAAACTGTTTTTT
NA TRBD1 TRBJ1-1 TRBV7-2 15 CASSYGDRSNTEAFF TGTGCCAGCAGCTATGGGGACAGGTCGAACACTGAAGCTTTCTTT
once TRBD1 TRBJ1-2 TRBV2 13 CASMGQTNYGYTF TGTGCCAGCATGGGACAGACTAACTATGGCTACACCTTC
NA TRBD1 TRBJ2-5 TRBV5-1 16 CASSQGDRGQAETQYF TGCGCCAGCAGCCAAGGGGACAGGGGGCAGGCGGAGACCCAGTACTTC
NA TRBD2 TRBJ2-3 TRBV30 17 CAWSVTRTSGRMDTQYF TGTGCCTGGAGTGTAACACGGACTAGCGGGAGGATGGATACGCAGTATTTT
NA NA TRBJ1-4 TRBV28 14 CASALQGLNEKLFF TGTGCCAGCGCATTGCAGGGACTTAATGAAAAACTGTTTTTT
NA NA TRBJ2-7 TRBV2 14 CASSRGFGSYEQYF TGTGCCAGCTCCAGGGGATTTGGCTCCTACGAGCAGTACTTC
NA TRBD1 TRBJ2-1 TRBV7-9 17 CASSFPWGTGRDNEQFF TGTGCCAGCAGCTTTCCCTGGGGGACAGGGCGAGACAATGAGCAGTTCTTC
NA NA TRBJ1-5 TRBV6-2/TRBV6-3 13 CASSSQENQPQHF TGTGCCAGCAGCTCACAGGAAAATCAGCCCCAGCATTTT
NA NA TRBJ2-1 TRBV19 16 CASSTGTYRAGNEQFF TGTGCCAGTAGTACCGGAACTTACAGGGCCGGTAATGAGCAGTTCTTC
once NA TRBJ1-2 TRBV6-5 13 CASSLRKTSGYTF TGTGCCAGCAGCCTCAGAAAGACTTCTGGCTACACCTTC
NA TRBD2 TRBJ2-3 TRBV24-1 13 CATSDPLAGVVYF TGTGCCACCAGTGATCCACTAGCGGGAGTTGTGTATTTT
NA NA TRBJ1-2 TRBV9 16 CASTKRKSGQFYGYTF TGTGCCAGCACCAAACGAAAATCCGGACAGTTCTATGGCTACACCTTC
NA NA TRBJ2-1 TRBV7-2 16 CASSLAWQIPYNEQFF TGTGCCAGCAGCTTAGCATGGCAGATCCCCTACAATGAGCAGTTCTTC